This TCR beta chain was identified in a study of OX40 agonist ivuxolimab in advanced cancers. The overall study: Melanoma, hepatocellular carcinoma, head and neck or renal cell cancer occurred in dose-escalation patients.

The CDR3 spans 16 residues. The table came from immunoSEQ multiplex PCR; TCRdb's copy has only in-frame clones and leaves some out. The sample holds about 94,000 clones, around 90% seen once. Regarding this clone: Its target is unknown.

The study, taken as a whole, reports: There was clonal expansion of CD4+ and CD8+ blood T cells by week 6 at 0.1 to 3.0 mg/kg. Still undetermined is the antigen specificity of the expanded peripheral T cells.

This specimen consisted of CD4+ or CD8+ T cells sorted from blood, obtained in a trial of the OX40 agonist ivuxolimab. The chain links TRBV21-1 to TRBJ1-6. TRBV21-1 is a pseudogene locus. This receptor was obtained from an adult with an advanced solid tumor such as melanoma, head and neck, liver or kidney cancer. In nucleotides, the CDR3 is TGTGCCAGCATCATCCCACGGGAAAGGGTAGAATCACCCCTCCACTTT. It codes for CASIIPRERVESPLHF.